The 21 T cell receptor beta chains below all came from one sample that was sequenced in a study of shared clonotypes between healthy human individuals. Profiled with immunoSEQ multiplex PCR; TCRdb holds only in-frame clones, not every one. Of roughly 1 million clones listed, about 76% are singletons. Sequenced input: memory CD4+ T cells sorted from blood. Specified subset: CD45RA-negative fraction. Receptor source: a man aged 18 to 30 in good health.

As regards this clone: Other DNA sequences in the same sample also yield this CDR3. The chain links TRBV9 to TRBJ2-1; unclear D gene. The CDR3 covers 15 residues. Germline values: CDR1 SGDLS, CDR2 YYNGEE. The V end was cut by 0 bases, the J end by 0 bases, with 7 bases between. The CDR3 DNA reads TGTGCCAGCAGCGTAGGGGTTAGCTCCTACAATGAGCAGTTCTTC. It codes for CASSVGVSSYNEQFF. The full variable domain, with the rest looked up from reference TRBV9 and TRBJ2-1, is DSGVTQTPKHLITATGQRVTLRCSPRSGDLSVYWYQQSLDQGLQFLIQYYNGEERAKGNILERFSAQQFPDLHSELNLSSLELGDSALYFCASSVGVSSYNEQFFGPGTRLTVL.

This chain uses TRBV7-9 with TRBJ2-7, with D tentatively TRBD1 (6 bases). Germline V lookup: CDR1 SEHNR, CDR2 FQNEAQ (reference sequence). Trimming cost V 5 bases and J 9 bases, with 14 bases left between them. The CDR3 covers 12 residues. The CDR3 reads CASSRTAERQYF. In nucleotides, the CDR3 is TGTGCCAGCAGCCGGACAGCGGAGAGGCAGTACTTC.

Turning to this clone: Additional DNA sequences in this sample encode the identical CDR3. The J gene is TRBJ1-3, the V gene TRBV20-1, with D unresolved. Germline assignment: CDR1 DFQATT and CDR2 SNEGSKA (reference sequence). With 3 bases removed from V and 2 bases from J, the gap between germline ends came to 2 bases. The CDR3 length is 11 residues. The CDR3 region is CSASPGNTIYF. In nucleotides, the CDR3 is TGCAGTGCTAGCCCTGGAAACACCATATATTTT.

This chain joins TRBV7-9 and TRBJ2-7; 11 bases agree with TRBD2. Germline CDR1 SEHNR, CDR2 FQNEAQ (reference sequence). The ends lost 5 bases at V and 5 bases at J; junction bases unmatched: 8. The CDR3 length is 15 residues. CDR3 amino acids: CASSRRLAGLDEQYF. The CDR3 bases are TGTGCCAGCAGCCGCCGACTAGCGGGGCTTGACGAGCAGTACTTC. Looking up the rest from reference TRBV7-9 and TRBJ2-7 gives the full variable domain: DTGVSQNPRHKITKRGQNVTFRCDPISEHNRLYWYRQTLGQGPEFLTYFQNEAQLEKSRLLSDRFSAERPKGSFSTLEIQRTEQGDSAMYLCASSRRLAGLDEQYFGPGTRLTVT.

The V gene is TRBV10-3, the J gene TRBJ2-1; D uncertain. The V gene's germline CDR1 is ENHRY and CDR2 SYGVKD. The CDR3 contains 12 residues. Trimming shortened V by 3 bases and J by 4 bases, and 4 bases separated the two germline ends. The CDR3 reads CAISDQYNEQFF. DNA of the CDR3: TGTGCCATCAGTGACCAGTACAATGAGCAGTTCTTC.

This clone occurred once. The CDR3 spells CATSRPGLNRGPDTQYF. CDR3 DNA sequence: TGTGCCACCAGCAGACCGGGACTCAATCGGGGCCCAGATACGCAGTATTTT. The chain recombines TRBV15 with TRBJ2-3; maybe TRBD2 (6 bases). Germline CDR1 is LNHNV and CDR2 is YYDKDF (reference sequence). This CDR3 region has 17 residues. V was cut by 2 bases and J by 4 bases, with 19 bases left in between. Together with reference TRBV15 and TRBJ2-3, the CDR3 gives the full variable domain: DAMVIQNPRYQVTQFGKPVTLSCSQTLNHNVMYWYQQKSSQAPKLLFHYYDKDFNNEADTPDNFQSRRPNTSFCFLDIRSPGLGDTAMYLCATSRPGLNRGPDTQYFGPGTRLTVL.

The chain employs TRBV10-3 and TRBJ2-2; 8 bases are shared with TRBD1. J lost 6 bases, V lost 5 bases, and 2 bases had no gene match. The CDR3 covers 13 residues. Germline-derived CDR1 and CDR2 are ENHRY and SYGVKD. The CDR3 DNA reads TGTGCCATCAGTTGGACAGGGTCCGGGGAGCTGTTTTTT. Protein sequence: CAISWTGSGELFF.

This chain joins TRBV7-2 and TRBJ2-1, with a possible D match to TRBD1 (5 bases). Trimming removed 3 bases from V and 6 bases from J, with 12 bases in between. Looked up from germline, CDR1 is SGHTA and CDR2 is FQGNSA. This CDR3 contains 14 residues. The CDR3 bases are TGTGCCAGCAGCTTGGGCCTAGACAGCAATGAGCAGTTCTTC. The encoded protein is CASSLGLDSNEQFF.

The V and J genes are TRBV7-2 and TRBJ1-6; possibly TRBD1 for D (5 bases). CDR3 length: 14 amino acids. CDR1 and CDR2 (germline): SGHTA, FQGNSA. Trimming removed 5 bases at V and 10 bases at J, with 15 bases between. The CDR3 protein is CASSLGAARSPLHF. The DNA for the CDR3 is TGTGCCAGCAGCCTAGGGGCAGCCAGATCACCCCTCCACTTT. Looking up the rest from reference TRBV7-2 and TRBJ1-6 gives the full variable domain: GAGVSQSPSNKVTEKGKDVELRCDPISGHTALYWYRQSLGQGLEFLIYFQGNSAPDKSGLPSDRFSAERTGGSVSTLTIQRTQQEDSAVYLCASSLGAARSPLHFGNGTRLTVT.

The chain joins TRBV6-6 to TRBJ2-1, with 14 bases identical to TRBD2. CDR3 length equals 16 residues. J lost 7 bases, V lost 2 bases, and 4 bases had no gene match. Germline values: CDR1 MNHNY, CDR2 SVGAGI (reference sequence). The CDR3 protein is CASSYPGLAGANEQFF. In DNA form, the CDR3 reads TGTGCCAGCAGTTACCCGGGACTAGCGGGAGCGAATGAGCAGTTCTTC.

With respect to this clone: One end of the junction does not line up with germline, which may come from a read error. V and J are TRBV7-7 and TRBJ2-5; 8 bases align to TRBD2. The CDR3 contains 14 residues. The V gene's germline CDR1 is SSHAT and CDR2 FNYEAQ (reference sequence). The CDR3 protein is CASSSGGGPKTQYF. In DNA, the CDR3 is TGTGCTAGCAGCTCTGGCGGGGGGCCGAAGACCCAGTACTTC.

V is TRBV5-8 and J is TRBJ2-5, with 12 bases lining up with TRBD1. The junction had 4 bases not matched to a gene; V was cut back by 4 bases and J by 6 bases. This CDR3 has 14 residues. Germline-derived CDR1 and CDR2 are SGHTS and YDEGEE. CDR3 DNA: TGTGCCAGCAGCACGCGGGACAGGGGGCAGACCCAGTACTTC. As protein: CASSTRDRGQTQYF.

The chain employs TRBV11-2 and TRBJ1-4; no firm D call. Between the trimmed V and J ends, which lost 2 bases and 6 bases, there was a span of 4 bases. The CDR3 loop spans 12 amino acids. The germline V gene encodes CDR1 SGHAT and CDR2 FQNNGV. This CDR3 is CASSLLHEKLFF. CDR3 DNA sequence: TGTGCCAGCAGCTTACTTCATGAAAAACTGTTTTTT.

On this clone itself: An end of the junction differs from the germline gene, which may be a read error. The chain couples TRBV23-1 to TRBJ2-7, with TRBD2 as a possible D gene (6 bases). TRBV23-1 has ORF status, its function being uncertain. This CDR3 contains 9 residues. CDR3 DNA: TGCGCCAGCAGTGGAGGGGTCAGTTTC. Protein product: CASSGGVSF.

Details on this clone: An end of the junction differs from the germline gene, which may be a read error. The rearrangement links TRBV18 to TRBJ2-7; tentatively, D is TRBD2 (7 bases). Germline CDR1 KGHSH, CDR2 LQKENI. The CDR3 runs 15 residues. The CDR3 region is CASSPPITGGANYFF. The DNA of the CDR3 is TGTGCCAGCTCACCACCGATAACGGGGGGCGCAAACTATTTCTTC.

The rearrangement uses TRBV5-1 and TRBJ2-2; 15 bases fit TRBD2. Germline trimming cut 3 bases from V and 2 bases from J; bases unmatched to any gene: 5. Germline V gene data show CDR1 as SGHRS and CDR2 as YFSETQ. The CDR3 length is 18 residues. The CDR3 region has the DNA TGCGCCAGCAGCTGGACTAGCGGGAGGGCCTTTAACACCGGGGAGCTGTTTTTT. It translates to CASSWTSGRAFNTGELFF.

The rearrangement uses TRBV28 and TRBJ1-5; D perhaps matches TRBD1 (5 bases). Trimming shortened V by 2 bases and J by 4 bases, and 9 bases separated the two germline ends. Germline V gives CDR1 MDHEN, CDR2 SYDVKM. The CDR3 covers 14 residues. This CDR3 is CASSLGGWNQPQHF. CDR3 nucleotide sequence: TGTGCCAGCAGTTTAGGGGGGTGGAATCAGCCCCAGCATTTT.

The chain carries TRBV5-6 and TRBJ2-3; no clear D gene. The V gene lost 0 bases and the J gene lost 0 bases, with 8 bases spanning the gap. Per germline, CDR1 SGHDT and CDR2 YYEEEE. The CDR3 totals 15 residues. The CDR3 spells CASSLGRWSTDTQYF. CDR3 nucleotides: TGTGCCAGCAGCTTGGGGCGGTGGAGCACAGATACGCAGTATTTT.

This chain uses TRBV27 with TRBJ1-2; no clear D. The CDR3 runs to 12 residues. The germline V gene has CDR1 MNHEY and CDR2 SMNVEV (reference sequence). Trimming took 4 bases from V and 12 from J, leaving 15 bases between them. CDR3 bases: TGTGCCAGCAGTTCCCCAGGAGTGGCAGACACCTTC. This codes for CASSSPGVADTF.

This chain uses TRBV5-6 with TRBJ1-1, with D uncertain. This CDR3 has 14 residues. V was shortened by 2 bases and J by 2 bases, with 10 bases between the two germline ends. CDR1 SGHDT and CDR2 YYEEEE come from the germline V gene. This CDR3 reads CASSLSGYNTEAFF. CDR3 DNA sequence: TGTGCCAGCAGCTTATCTGGGTATAACACTGAAGCTTTCTTT.

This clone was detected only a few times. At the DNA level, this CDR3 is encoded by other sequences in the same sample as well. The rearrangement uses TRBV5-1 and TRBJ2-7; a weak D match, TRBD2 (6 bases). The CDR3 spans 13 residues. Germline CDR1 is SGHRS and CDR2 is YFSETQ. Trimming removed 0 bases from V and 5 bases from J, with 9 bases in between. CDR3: CASSLGGRNEQYF. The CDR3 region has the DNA TGCGCCAGCAGCTTGGGAGGGAGGAACGAGCAGTACTTC.